The following is a TCR beta chain sequence with its context. The sample belongs to a study of CD8 T cells in Susac syndrome. V shed 5 bases and J 7 bases; nucleotides not matched to a gene: 5. Germline values: CDR1 SEHNR, CDR2 FQNEAQ (reference sequence). This CDR3 comprises 13 residues. With random hexamers, reverse transcription was performed on about 0.5 to 1 ug of RNA. Amplification of TCR beta CDR3 used immunoSEQ multiplex PCR across 54 Vbeta and 13 Jbeta. TCRdb recomputed calls from the immunoSEQ multiplex PCR reads with MiXCR, one row per CDR3 protein. The top ten hold 0.15% to 0.2% of the sample, which has under 70,000 distinct CDR3 sequences, approximately 94% seen once.

The genes are TRBV7-9 and TRBJ1-2; 9 positions agree with TRBD1. Sequenced: CD8+ T cells from PBMCs. The source of this sequence is a human donor in good health. CDR3 sequence: CASSQAQGAGYTF. In DNA form, the CDR3 reads TGTGCCAGCAGCCAAGCACAGGGGGCTGGCTACACCTTC.